The 5 T cell receptor beta chains below all came from one sample that was sequenced in a study of patients and donors after allogeneic stem cell transplantation. TCRdb re-called the RT-PCR reads with MiXCR, one entry per CDR3 protein. Found here are 900,000 to 1,000,000 distinct CDR3 sequences, roughly 18% of them singletons; the top ten hold around 6%. The sequencing input was blood, either unsorted or a sorted T cell fraction (not recorded which). The receptor set was obtained from a human donor who was either an allogeneic HSCT recipient or a stem cell or donor lymphocyte infusion donor (not recorded which). It is not recorded whose cells these are; they may come from a transplant donor.

This chain joins TRBV11-2 and TRBJ2-7; the match to TRBD1 covers 9 bases. The germline gives CDR1 SGHAT, CDR2 FQNNGV. V lost 1 base to trimming and J lost 6 bases; unmatched junction nucleotides: 4. The CDR3 extends over 14 amino acids. The CDR3 reads CASSLGGQGGEQYF. The CDR3, as DNA: TGTGCCAGCAGCTTAGGGGGACAGGGCGGCGAGCAGTACTTC.

The table lists this clonotype with a few counts. The rearrangement uses TRBV5-1 and TRBJ2-5; D is unclear. In germline, CDR1 is SGHRS, CDR2 YFSETQ. The CDR3 totals 15 residues. Between the trimmed V and J ends, which lost 4 bases and 6 bases, there was a span of 19 bases. The CDR3 reads CASSRTPGPEQTQYF. The CDR3 DNA reads TGCGCCAGCAGCAGAACGCCAGGCCCAGAACAGACCCAGTACTTC.

This clonotype was observed a few times. The CDR3 protein is CASSSTLREQYF. CDR3 sequence (DNA): TGTGCCAGCAGCTCTACACTTAGGGAGCAGTACTTC. The chain carries TRBV7-2 and TRBJ2-7; D remains ambiguous. From germline, CDR1 is SGHTA and CDR2 FQGNSA. The CDR3 has 12 amino acids. V was trimmed by 4 bases and J by 7 bases, leaving 11 bases between them.

This clonotype appeared a few times. The rearrangement joins TRBV10-3 to TRBJ2-1; TRBD1 matches 7 bases. Germline values: CDR1 ENHRY, CDR2 SYGVKD. With V trimmed by 2 bases and J by 10 bases, 2 bases remained unmatched. CDR3 length equals 12 residues. DNA for the CDR3: TGTGCCATCAGTGAGAGGGACAGCGAGCAGTTCTTC. Translating it yields CAISERDSEQFF.

The chain employs TRBV12-3 or TRBV12-4 and TRBJ1-5, with D possibly TRBD1 on 6 matching bases. Trimming removed 5 bases at V and 7 bases at J, with 24 bases between. The CDR3 is 17 amino acids. The CDR3 loop is CASSLYGGGTARQPQHF. The CDR3 DNA reads TGTGCCAGCAGTCTCTACGGGGGGGGCACTGCAAGACAGCCCCAGCATTTT.